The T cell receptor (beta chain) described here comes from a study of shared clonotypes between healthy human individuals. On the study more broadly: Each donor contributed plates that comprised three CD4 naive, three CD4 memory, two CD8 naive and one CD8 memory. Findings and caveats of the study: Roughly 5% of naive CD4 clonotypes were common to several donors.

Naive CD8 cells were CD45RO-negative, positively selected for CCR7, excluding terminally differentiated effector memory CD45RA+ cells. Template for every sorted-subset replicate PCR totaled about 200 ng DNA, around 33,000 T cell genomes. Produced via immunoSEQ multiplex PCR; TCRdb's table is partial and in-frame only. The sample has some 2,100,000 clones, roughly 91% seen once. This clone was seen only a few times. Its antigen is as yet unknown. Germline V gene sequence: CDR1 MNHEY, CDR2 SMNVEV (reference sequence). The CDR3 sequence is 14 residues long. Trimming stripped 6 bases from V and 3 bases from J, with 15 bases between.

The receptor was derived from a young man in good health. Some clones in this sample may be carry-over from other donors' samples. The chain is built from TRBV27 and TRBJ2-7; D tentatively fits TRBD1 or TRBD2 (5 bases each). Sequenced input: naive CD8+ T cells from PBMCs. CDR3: CASSQSRGNYEQYF. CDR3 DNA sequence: TGTGCCAGCAGCCAATCCCGGGGCAACTACGAGCAGTACTTC.